This T cell receptor (beta chain) originates from a study of blood T cells in healthy people across ages. From germline, CDR1 is MNHEY and CDR2 SVGAGI. The CDR3 sequence is 14 residues long. The trim removed 6 bases at V and 6 bases at J, leaving 5 bases unmatched. Next came a second PCR, run for about 6 to 12 cycles, which used a sample-barcoded 5' primer along with a J-beta primer mix. TCRdb ran MiXCR on the 5' RACE reads and lists one entry per CDR3 protein. The repertoire has about 780,000 distinct CDR3 sequences, about 45% of them found once; the top ten carry around a sixth. This sequence joins TRBV6-5 and TRBJ2-1; the match to TRBD1 covers 10 bases. The clonotype was recovered from a man of 80 years or more in good health. The sample was blood. The CDR3 DNA reads as TGTGCCAGCAGCCCGACAGGGGGCCTCAATGAGCAGTTCTTC. Protein: CASSPTGGLNEQFF.